The entry that follows covers one T cell receptor beta chain sequence. Its antigen is still unknown. The data belong to a study of T-cell memory formation after mild COVID-19. Study results and limitations: Cross-reactive memory appears to have joined, as suggested by some responding clones showing up in pre-infection memory.

The authors produced TCR alpha and TCR beta cDNA libraries with sample barcodes and UMIs by 5'RACE using constant-segment primers. Each CDR3 protein gets one entry after TCRdb re-called the 5' RACE reads with MiXCR. The data show more than 250,000 distinct CDR3 sequences, under 20% seen once. This CDR3 has 16 amino acids. V lost 2 bases, J lost 0 bases, and 16 bases lay in between. Germline CDR1 is DFQATT and CDR2 is SNEGSKA (reference sequence). V gene TRBV20-1 combines with J gene TRBJ1-2, with D maybe TRBD1 (5 bases). Sequenced input: PBMCs or a T cell subset sorted from them (not recorded which). This receptor was identified in a man between 18 and 29 years old who had mild COVID-19 (a few samples of this study predate the infection). Cell type and time point are not known. The CDR3 sequence is CSARPPRSTANYGYTF. In nucleotides, the CDR3 is TGCAGTGCTAGACCACCTCGGTCGACAGCTAACTATGGCTACACCTTC.